The rows below give T cell receptor beta chains drawn from one sample of a study of beta chain features in type 1 diabetes. Assay: immunoSEQ multiplex PCR; the TCRdb copy retains only in-frame clones and omits some. The profile shows 250,000 or so clones, just over 20% of them singletons. The sample taken for sequencing was naive CD4+ T cells from blood. These receptors were taken from a woman in her thirties or forties with type 1 diabetes. Each CDR3 is given with its conserved first and last residue. A D gene is named only where the DNA matches it firmly. The size entry is marked missing in some rows and otherwise reads once, few, many or a size class.

V: TRBV9
J: TRBJ2-3
size: few
D: TRBD1
DNA: TGTGCCAGCAGCGTAGCTGCCCAGGGGGCAGATACGCAGTATTTT
CDR3: CASSVAAQGADTQYF

V: TRBV9
J: TRBJ1-2
size: -
D: TRBD1
DNA: TGTGCCAGCAGCCCAGGGACAGGAAGGGTCTATGGCTACACCTTC
CDR3: CASSPGTGRVYGYTF

V: TRBV6-5
J: TRBJ2-7
size: few
D: TRBD1
DNA: TGTGCCAGCAGTGGGACAGGCTGGCGTGGCGAGCAGTACTTC
CDR3: CASSGTGWRGEQYF

V: TRBV30
J: TRBJ2-6
size: -
D: -
DNA: TGTGCCGGGACGGGCTCTGGGGCCAACGTCCTGACTTTC
CDR3: CAGTGSGANVLTF

V: TRBV28
J: TRBJ1-1
size: -
D: -
DNA: TGTGCCAGCAGTCCTGAGTCCCTCCAGAACACTGAAGCTTTCTTT
CDR3: CASSPESLQNTEAFF

V: TRBV6-1
J: TRBJ1-2
size: -
D: TRBD1
DNA: TGTGCCAGCAGAATGGACAGGGCCGGCTACACCTTC
CDR3: CASRMDRAGYTF

V: TRBV5-4
J: TRBJ1-5
size: few
D: -
DNA: TGTGCCAGCAGCTTGGCGGGAAATAGCAATCAGCCCCAGCATTTT
CDR3: CASSLAGNSNQPQHF

V: TRBV7-9
J: TRBJ2-7
size: -
D: TRBD2
DNA: TGTGCCAGCAGCTCGAGCTGGACTAGCGGGGTAGTAACCTACGAGCAGTACTTC
CDR3: CASSSSWTSGVVTYEQYF

V: TRBV4-1
J: TRBJ1-1
size: few
D: TRBD1
DNA: TGCGCCAGCAGCCAGATGACAGGGATCCTTAACACTGAAGCTTTCTTT
CDR3: CASSQMTGILNTEAFF

V: TRBV4-3
J: TRBJ2-7
size: few
D: TRBD2
DNA: TGCGCCAGCAGCCAAGATGTAGGACTAGCGGGAGGATCCTACGAGCAGTACTTC
CDR3: CASSQDVGLAGGSYEQYF

V: TRBV29-1
J: TRBJ1-4
size: few
D: -
DNA: TGCAGCGTTTCCGGTGCAAATGAAAAACTGTTTTTT
CDR3: CSVSGANEKLFF

V: TRBV2
J: TRBJ1-1
size: few
D: TRBD1
DNA: TGTGCCAGCAGTGGGGACAGAAACACTGAAGCTTTCTTT
CDR3: CASSGDRNTEAFF

V: TRBV27
J: TRBJ1-2
size: few
D: -
DNA: TGTGCCAGCAGTGTTTCCGGGACACATGGCTACACCTTC
CDR3: CASSVSGTHGYTF

V: TRBV5-8
J: TRBJ1-2
size: -
D: -
DNA: TGTGCCAGCAGCTTCCGGGACATCCGAGCGGGCTACACCTTC
CDR3: CASSFRDIRAGYTF

V: TRBV4-3
J: TRBJ1-2
size: -
D: -
DNA: TGCGCCAGCAGCCAAGATGAGTTGGGCAGGGGCTACACCTTC
CDR3: CASSQDELGRGYTF

V: TRBV5-4
J: TRBJ2-1
size: -
D: TRBD2
DNA: TGTGCCAGCAGCCCCGGACTAGCGGGATACGTCGCCAATGAGCAGTTCTTC
CDR3: CASSPGLAGYVANEQFF

V: TRBV6-5
J: TRBJ1-1
size: -
D: -
DNA: TGTGCCAGCACCCACGACGTTGGGGCGAACACTGAAGCTTTCTTT
CDR3: CASTHDVGANTEAFF

V: TRBV19
J: TRBJ2-1
size: few
D: -
DNA: TGTGCCAGTAGTACAACACAGGATAGCTCCTACAATGAGCAGTTCTTC
CDR3: CASSTTQDSSYNEQFF

V: TRBV18
J: TRBJ1-1
size: -
D: -
DNA: TGTGCCAGCTCACCACCGATAGTAACTGAAGCTTTCTTT
CDR3: CASSPPIVTEAFF

V: TRBV7-8
J: TRBJ2-7
size: -
D: -
DNA: TGTGCCAGCAGCTTGACAGAGTACTACGAGCAGTACTTC
CDR3: CASSLTEYYEQYF

V: TRBV20-1
J: TRBJ2-5
size: -
D: -
DNA: TGCAGTGCTAGCGGAGAAGAGACCCAGTACTTC
CDR3: CSASGEETQYF

V: TRBV4-2
J: TRBJ2-1
size: -
D: -
DNA: TGTGCCAGCAGCCAAGAAGAGAACTCCTACAATGAGCAGTTCTTC
CDR3: CASSQEENSYNEQFF

V: TRBV2
J: TRBJ1-1
size: few
D: -
DNA: TGTGCCAGCAGAGGCGGGACTGAAGCTTTCTTT
CDR3: CASRGGTEAFF

V: TRBV9
J: TRBJ2-1
size: -
D: -
DNA: TGTGCCAGCAGCGCCGGGAGTAGGGGATACAATGAGCAGTTCTTC
CDR3: CASSAGSRGYNEQFF

V: TRBV5-1
J: TRBJ2-5
size: -
D: TRBD2
DNA: TGCGCCAGCAGCTTCGGACTAGCGGGAGAAGAGACCCAGTACTTC
CDR3: CASSFGLAGEETQYF

V: TRBV5-4
J: TRBJ2-1
size: few
D: TRBD2
DNA: TGTGCCAGCAGCTTGTCCATTAGCGGGACATACAATGAGCAGTTCTTC
CDR3: CASSLSISGTYNEQFF

V: TRBV4-1
J: TRBJ2-7
size: -
D: -
DNA: TGCGCCAGCAGCCAAGGATCGGGGGTAACAGGCTACGAGCAGTACTTC
CDR3: CASSQGSGVTGYEQYF

V: TRBV5-6
J: TRBJ2-3
size: few
D: TRBD1
DNA: TGTGCCAGCAGCTCCGACAGGGGTACAGATACGCAGTATTTT
CDR3: CASSSDRGTDTQYF

V: TRBV6-5
J: TRBJ2-3
size: -
D: -
DNA: TGTGCCAGCAGTTCCACGCGTCGTAGCACAGATACGCAGTATTTT
CDR3: CASSSTRRSTDTQYF

V: TRBV7-3
J: TRBJ1-6
size: -
D: -
DNA: TGTGCCAGCAGCTTATGGGGGCTCGGGAATTCACCCCTCCACTTT
CDR3: CASSLWGLGNSPLHF

V: TRBV6-1
J: TRBJ1-2
size: few
D: -
DNA: TGTGCCAGCAGTGATGCTTCGGGGGTCTATGGCTACACCTTC
CDR3: CASSDASGVYGYTF

V: TRBV5-4
J: TRBJ2-6
size: -
D: -
DNA: TGTGCCAGCAGCTTGGAGGAGACAGGTTTCGCTGGGGCCAACGTCCTGACTTTC
CDR3: CASSLEETGFAGANVLTF

V: TRBV5-1
J: TRBJ2-5
size: few
D: TRBD1
DNA: TGCGCCAGCAGCAGAGGCGACAGGGCGCACCAAGAGACCCAGTACTTC
CDR3: CASSRGDRAHQETQYF

V: TRBV9
J: TRBJ2-2
size: -
D: -
DNA: TGTGCCAGCAGCGTAGGTCTTACCGGGGAGCTGTTTTTT
CDR3: CASSVGLTGELFF

V: TRBV7-9
J: TRBJ2-1
size: -
D: TRBD2
DNA: TGTGCCAGCAGCTTAGGCCGGGACTACGGGTCTGAGCAGTTCTTC
CDR3: CASSLGRDYGSEQFF